The clone carrying this TCR beta chain was seen a few times. This record belongs to a study of cytomegalovirus exposure and HLA in healthy donors. The V segment lost 7 bases and the J segment 2 bases; nucleotides outside the gene matches: 12. This CDR3 is built from 15 residues. Looked up from germline, CDR1 is SQVTM and CDR2 is ANQGSEA. The PCR contained 60 Vbeta and 13 Jbeta primers. This table comes from immunoSEQ multiplex PCR, and its TCRdb copy is limited to in-frame clones, with some not included. Of around 120,000 clones in the sample, nearly 85% were seen once. The source is a boy aged 5-17 years in good health and CMV-seronegative. The rearrangement links TRBV29-1 to TRBJ1-1; 8 bases agree with TRBD1. The source material was PBMCs. DNA of the CDR3: TGCAGCGCCTCCCGGGACAGGAGATATAACACTGAAGCTTTCTTT. It encodes CSASRDRRYNTEAFF.